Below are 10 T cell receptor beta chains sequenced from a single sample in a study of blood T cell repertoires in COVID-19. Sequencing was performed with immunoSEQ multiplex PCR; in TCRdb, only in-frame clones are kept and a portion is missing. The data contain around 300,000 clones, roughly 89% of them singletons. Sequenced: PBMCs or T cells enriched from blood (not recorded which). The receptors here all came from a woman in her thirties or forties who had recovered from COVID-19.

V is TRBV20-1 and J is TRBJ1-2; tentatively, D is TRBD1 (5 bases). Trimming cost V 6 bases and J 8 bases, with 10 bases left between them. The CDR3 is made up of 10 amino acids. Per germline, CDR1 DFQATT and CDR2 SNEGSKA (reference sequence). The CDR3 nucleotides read TGCAGTGCAGGGGCCGAGGGCTACACCTTC. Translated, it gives CSAGAEGYTF.

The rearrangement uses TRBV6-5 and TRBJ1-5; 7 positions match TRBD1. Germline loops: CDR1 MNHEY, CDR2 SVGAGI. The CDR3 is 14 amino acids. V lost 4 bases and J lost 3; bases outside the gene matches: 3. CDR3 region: CASSSGQFNQPQHF. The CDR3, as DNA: TGTGCCAGCAGTTCGGGACAGTTCAATCAGCCCCAGCATTTT.

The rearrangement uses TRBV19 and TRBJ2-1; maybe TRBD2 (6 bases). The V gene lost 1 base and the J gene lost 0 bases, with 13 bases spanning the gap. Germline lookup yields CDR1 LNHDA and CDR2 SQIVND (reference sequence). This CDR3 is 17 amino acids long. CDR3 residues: CASSIARGRSSYNEQFF. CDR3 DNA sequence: TGTGCCAGTAGTATAGCTCGGGGGAGAAGCTCCTACAATGAGCAGTTCTTC.

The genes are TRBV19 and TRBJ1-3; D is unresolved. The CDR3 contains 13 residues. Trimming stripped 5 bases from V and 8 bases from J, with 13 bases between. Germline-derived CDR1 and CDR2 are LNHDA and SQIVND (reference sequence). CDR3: CASSLRHSDTIYF. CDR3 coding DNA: TGTGCCAGTAGTCTCAGGCACTCGGACACCATATATTTT.

CDR3: CASSIGSHRFGYTF. The CDR3 coding sequence is TGTGCCAGTAGTATCGGGTCCCACAGGTTCGGCTACACCTTC. The chain combines TRBV19 with TRBJ1-2, with D perhaps matching TRBD1 (5 bases). Germline V lookup: CDR1 LNHDA, CDR2 SQIVND (reference sequence). The V end lost 3 bases, the J end lost 8 bases, and 16 bases lay between the germline ends. The CDR3 is 14 amino acids.

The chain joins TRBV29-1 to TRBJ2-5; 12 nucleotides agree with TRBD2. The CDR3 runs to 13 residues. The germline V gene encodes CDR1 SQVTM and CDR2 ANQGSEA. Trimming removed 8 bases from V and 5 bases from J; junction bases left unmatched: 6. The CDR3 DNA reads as TGCAGCTCTAGCGGGAGGGCCGTTGAGACCCAGTACTTC. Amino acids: CSSSGRAVETQYF.

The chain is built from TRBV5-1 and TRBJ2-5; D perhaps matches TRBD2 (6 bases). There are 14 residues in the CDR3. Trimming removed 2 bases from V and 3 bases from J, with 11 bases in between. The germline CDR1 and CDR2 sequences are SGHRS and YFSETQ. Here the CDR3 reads CASSLGPGEETQYF. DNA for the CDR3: TGCGCCAGCAGCTTAGGCCCGGGAGAAGAGACCCAGTACTTC.

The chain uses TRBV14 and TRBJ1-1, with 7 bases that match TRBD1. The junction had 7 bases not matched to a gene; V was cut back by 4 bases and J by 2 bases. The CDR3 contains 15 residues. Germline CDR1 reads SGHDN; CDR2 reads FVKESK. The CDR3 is CASSRGGQANTEAFF. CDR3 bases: TGTGCCAGCAGCCGCGGCGGACAGGCTAACACTGAAGCTTTCTTT.

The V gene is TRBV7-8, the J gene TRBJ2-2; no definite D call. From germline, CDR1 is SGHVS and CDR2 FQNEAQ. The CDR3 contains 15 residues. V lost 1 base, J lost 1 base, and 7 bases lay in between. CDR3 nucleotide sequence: TGTGCCAGCAGCTTAGGAGGAATGAACACCGGGGAGCTGTTTTTT. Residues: CASSLGGMNTGELFF.

Here the CDR3 DNA reads TGTGCCAGCAGTCGCTCAGCAACTAATGAAAAACTGTTTTTT. This gives the protein CASSRSATNEKLFF. The chain couples TRBV6-6 to TRBJ1-4; D not resolved. The germline V gene has CDR1 MNHNY and CDR2 SVGAGI (reference sequence). The CDR3 is made up of 14 amino acids. The germline V and J ends were trimmed by 5 bases and 0 bases, with 7 bases remaining between them.